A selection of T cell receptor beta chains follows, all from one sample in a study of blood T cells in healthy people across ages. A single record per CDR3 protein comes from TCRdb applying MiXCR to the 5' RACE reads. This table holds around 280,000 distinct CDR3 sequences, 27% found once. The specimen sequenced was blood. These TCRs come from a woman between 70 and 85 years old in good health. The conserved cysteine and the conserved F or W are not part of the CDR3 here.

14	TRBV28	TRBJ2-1	ASSPLKSTGVNEQF
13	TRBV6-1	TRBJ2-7	ASSVEGGQIYEQY
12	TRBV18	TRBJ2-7	ASSPRGVGVEQY
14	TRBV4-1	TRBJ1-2	ASSLTQPEANYGYT
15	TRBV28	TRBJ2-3	ASSDTASGLSTDTQY
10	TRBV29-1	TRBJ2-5	SVEWGPQTQY
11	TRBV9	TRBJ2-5	ASSLDASETQY
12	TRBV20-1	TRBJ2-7	SALPWGGIYEQY
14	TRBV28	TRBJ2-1	ASSFSGTPGGNEQF
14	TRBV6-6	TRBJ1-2	ASSRARQGAYYGYT
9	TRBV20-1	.	SAGDSYEQF
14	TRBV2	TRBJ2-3	ASSEGVASGFGMQY
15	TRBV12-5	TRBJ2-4	ASGLALGRAGENIQY
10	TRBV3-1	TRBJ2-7	ASSPGGFWQY
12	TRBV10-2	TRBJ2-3	ASMNQATTDTQY
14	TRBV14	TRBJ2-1	ASSQGSGASYNEQF
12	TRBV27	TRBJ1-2	ASSPDSARAGYT
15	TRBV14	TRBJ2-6	ASSLTNRGTGANVLT
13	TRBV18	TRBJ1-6	ASSPNRDVYSPLH
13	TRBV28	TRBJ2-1	ASSPSSGPYNEQF
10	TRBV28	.	ASSQGRYEQF
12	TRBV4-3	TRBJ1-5	ASSQGRWNQPQH
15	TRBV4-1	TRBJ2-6	ASSQPDRGPGANVLT
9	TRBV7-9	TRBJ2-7	ASSLGREQY
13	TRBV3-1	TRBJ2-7	ASSQVPQAAYEQY
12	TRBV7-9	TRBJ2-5	ASSLAPREETQY
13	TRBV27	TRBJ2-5	ASSPDRLRGETQY
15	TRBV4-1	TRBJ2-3	ASSQDGTGVVTDTQY
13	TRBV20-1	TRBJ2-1	SARGVRGSYNEQF
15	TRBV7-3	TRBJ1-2	ASSLNPPGQGNYGYT
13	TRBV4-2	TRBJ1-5	ASSQDLGLSQPQH
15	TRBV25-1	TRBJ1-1	ASSELSQIRGLMKAF
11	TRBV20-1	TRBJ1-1	SARGTGFTEAF
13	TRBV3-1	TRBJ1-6	ASSQAGSYNSPLH
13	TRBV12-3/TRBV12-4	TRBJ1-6	ASSLTLYGDSPLH
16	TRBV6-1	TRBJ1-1	ASSENVAMGQVNTEAF
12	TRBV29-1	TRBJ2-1	SVVTSGRKNEQF
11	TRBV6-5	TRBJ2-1	ASSPNLGNEQF
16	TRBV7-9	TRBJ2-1	ASSLAHLTGDSYNEQF
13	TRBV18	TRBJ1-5	ASSRQGAPGQPQH
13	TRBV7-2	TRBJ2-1	ASSLVGTQNNEQF
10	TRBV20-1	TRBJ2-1	SLPQVGHEQF
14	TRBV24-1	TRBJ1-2	ATSAKRAPGNYGYT
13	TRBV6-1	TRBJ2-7	ATAPPTRRSYEQY
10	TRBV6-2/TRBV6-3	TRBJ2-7	ASSTRIHEQY
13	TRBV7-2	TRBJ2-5	ASSFTTSAQETQY
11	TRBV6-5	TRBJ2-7	ASSYGQTYEQY
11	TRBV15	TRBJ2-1	ATSRDVGNEQF
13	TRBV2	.	ASSREGGREDEQF
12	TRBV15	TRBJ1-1	ATRRQTQNTEAF
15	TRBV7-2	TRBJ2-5	ASSLAPGLAIQETQY
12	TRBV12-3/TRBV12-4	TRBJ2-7	ASSFKGQGIEQY
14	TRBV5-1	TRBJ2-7	ASSSPLAGGSYEQY
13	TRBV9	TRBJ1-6	ASSSPGQGNSPLH
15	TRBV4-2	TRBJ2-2	ASSQGSWDSNTGELF
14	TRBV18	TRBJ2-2	ASSFIRGSDTGELF
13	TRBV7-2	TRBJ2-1	ASSLFMGGGNEQF
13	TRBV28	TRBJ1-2	ASTEGGGLEYGYT